This T cell receptor (beta chain) was identified during a study of early stage breast cancer tumors. Of note for this clone: Its antigen is undetermined.

Study observations and caveats: Compared with adjacent normal breast tissue, tumors showed 2.5 to 3-fold greater T cell density and higher clonality. Commonly generated sequences made up most enriched TCRB sequences shared between patients. In about 85% of the 16 patients, blood comparison separated tumor from normal breast.

Each tumor contributed about 17-55 mg of diced tissue. Sequencing was performed with immunoSEQ multiplex PCR; in TCRdb, only in-frame clones are kept and a portion is missing. Here the sample spans some 32,000 clones, 74% being singletons. The sample was breast tumor tissue. This TCR came from a person under 45 with breast cancer.

Here the CDR3 reads CASSLASGRGQETQYF. CDR3 DNA: TGTGCCAGCAGCTTAGCGAGCGGGAGGGGGCAAGAGACCCAGTACTTC. The genes are TRBV11-3 and TRBJ2-5; 10 nucleotides match TRBD2. Losses at the gene ends were 1 base for V and 2 bases for J; bases not matched to a gene: 4. CDR3 length equals 16 residues. CDR1 and CDR2 from the germline V gene are SGHNT and YENEEA.